A single sample gave rise to the 13 T cell receptor beta chains below, sequenced in a study of blood T cell repertoires in COVID-19. TCRdb keeps only in-frame clones here, not all; method: immunoSEQ multiplex PCR. Of tens of thousands of clones in the sample, approximately 92% were seen once. The specimen sequenced was peripheral blood. These receptors were collected from a man aged 50 to 59 with active COVID-19.

This rearrangement joins TRBV30 to TRBJ1-1, with D hard to call. Germline V CDR1 and CDR2: GTSNPN, SVGIG (reference sequence). V was cut by 4 bases and J by 3 bases, with 15 bases left in between. The CDR3 contains 14 residues. CDR3 coding DNA: TGTGCCTGGATGTCGCGGGGTTGGGACACTGAAGCTTTCTTT. Protein product: CAWMSRGWDTEAFF.

The chain is built from TRBV12-5 and TRBJ2-1, with 7 bases matching TRBD2. Germline CDR1 reads LGHNT; CDR2 reads FRNRAP. The CDR3 spans 13 residues. The V gene end was trimmed by 2 bases and the J gene end by 7 bases; junction bases not matched to a gene: 2. The CDR3 region is CASGLTSVNEQFF. DNA for the CDR3: TGTGCTAGTGGTTTGACTAGCGTGAATGAGCAGTTCTTC.

This clone was seen once. The CDR3 DNA sequence: TGTGCCAGCAGTTACCCGGGACTAGCAAGCGGGGAGCTGTTTTTT. It specifies CASSYPGLASGELFF. The genes are TRBV6-8 and TRBJ2-2; 9 bases are shared with TRBD2. Germline lookup yields CDR1 MNHGY and CDR2 SAAAGT. CDR3 length: 15 amino acids. J lost 7 bases, V lost 2 bases, and 5 bases had no gene match.

The J gene is TRBJ2-1, the V gene TRBV29-1; no reliable D call. The ends were cut back, 0 bases at V and 12 bases at J, with 12 bases in the middle. Per the germline V gene, CDR1 is SQVTM and CDR2 is ANQGSEA. The CDR3 extends over 12 amino acids. CDR3 amino acids: CSVEDVLQLQFF. CDR3 DNA: TGCAGCGTTGAAGATGTACTTCAACTGCAGTTCTTC.

This chain uses TRBV7-8 with TRBJ2-7, with unresolved D. Trimming left V 1 base short and J 6 bases short, with 10 bases between. The CDR3 is 13 amino acids. Germline V gene lookup returns CDR1 SGHVS and CDR2 FQNEAQ. The CDR3 sequence is CASSLGSASEQYF. The CDR3 DNA is TGTGCCAGCAGCTTAGGGAGCGCCTCCGAGCAGTACTTC.

The genes are TRBV6-1 and TRBJ1-1; D gene ambiguous. CDR1 and CDR2 (germline): MNHNS, SASEGT. V dropped 0 bases and J dropped 1 base, with 6 bases sitting between them. The CDR3 extends over 14 amino acids. Written as DNA, the CDR3 is TGTGCCAGCAGTGAAGCGCTAGGGAACACTGAAGCTTTCTTT. It translates to CASSEALGNTEAFF.

The chain employs TRBV29-1 and TRBJ2-7; 7 bases agree with TRBD1. The CDR3 totals 15 residues. Germline-derived CDR1 and CDR2 are SQVTM and ANQGSEA. V lost 5 bases and J lost 3; bases outside the gene matches: 13. The CDR3 DNA follows: TGCAGCGTTATTCCTGACAGGGCTACGGGCTACGAGCAGTACTTC. Protein sequence: CSVIPDRATGYEQYF.

This chain connects TRBV6-6 to TRBJ2-1; a possible D gene is TRBD2 (6 bases). CDR3 length: 16 amino acids. Germline V gives CDR1 MNHNY, CDR2 SVGAGI (reference sequence). Trimming removed 8 bases at V and 3 bases at J, with 20 bases between. The CDR3 DNA reads as TGTGCCAGCCACCCGACTAGGGACCCCGACTACAATGAGCAGTTCTTC. Its translation is CASHPTRDPDYNEQFF.

V is TRBV5-8 and J is TRBJ2-2, with 10 bases identical to TRBD2. V shed 6 bases and J 6 bases; nucleotides not matched to a gene: 20. The CDR3 runs 19 residues. The germline gives CDR1 SGHTS, CDR2 YDEGEE. The CDR3 sequence is CASTIIAGGDTSSPGELFF. In nucleotides, the CDR3 is TGTGCCAGCACCATAATAGCGGGGGGCGATACGTCCTCGCCCGGGGAGCTGTTTTTT.

This clone was seen just once. The chain combines TRBV6-5 with TRBJ2-2, with 15 bases fitting TRBD2. V was pared by 4 bases and J by 6 bases, with 0 bases of the junction left unmatched. CDR3 length: 15 amino acids. Per the germline V gene, CDR1 is MNHEY and CDR2 is SVGAGI. CDR3 sequence reads: CASSWTSGGAGELFF. The CDR3 coding sequence is TGTGCCAGCAGTTGGACTAGCGGGGGGGCCGGGGAGCTGTTTTTT.

The chain has TRBV15 and TRBJ1-6; D call uncertain. This CDR3 has 15 amino acids. Trimming removed 0 bases from V and 8 bases from J, with 11 bases in between. Germline V gene data show CDR1 as LNHNV and CDR2 as YYDKDF (reference sequence). This CDR3 is CATSRDRDSYSPLHF. The CDR3 region has the DNA TGTGCCACCAGCAGAGATCGTGATAGCTATTCACCCCTCCACTTT.

This clone was recorded a few times. The V gene is TRBV7-2, the J gene TRBJ1-1, with 7 nucleotides matching TRBD1. This CDR3 contains 14 residues. Germline V gives CDR1 SGHTA, CDR2 FQGNSA. V trimming: 4 bases; J trimming: 8 bases; junction bases outside the gene matches: 10. The CDR3 loop reads CASSSNRGRQEAFF. Here the CDR3 DNA reads TGTGCCAGCAGCTCTAACAGGGGTCGGCAGGAAGCTTTCTTT.

The chain carries TRBV7-9 and TRBJ2-1; 7 bases align to TRBD1. Trimming at V came to 3 bases and at J to 8 bases, leaving 7 bases not matched to a gene. The CDR3 runs to 14 residues. The V gene's germline CDR1 is SEHNR and CDR2 FQNEAQ (reference sequence). This CDR3 reads CASSFNQGDHEQFF. In nucleotides, the CDR3 is TGTGCCAGCAGCTTTAATCAGGGGGACCATGAGCAGTTCTTC. The full variable domain, completed using reference TRBV7-9 and TRBJ2-1, is DTGVSQNPRHKITKRGQNVTFRCDPISEHNRLYWYRQTLGQGPEFLTYFQNEAQLEKSRLLSDRFSAERPKGSFSTLEIQRTEQGDSAMYLCASSFNQGDHEQFFGPGTRLTVL.